One sample yielded the 28 T cell receptor beta chains listed below, sequenced in a study of blood T cell repertoires in COVID-19. Sequencing was performed with immunoSEQ multiplex PCR; in TCRdb, only in-frame clones are kept and a portion is missing. Of roughly 250,000 clones in the sample, approximately 91% were seen once. The specimen was peripheral blood. The origin of the receptors is a woman aged 40 to 55 who had recovered from COVID-19.

V is TRBV11-2 and J is TRBJ2-2; no clear D. CDR1 is SGHAT, CDR2 FQNNGV, per germline. The CDR3 extends over 18 amino acids. The germline V and J ends were trimmed by 2 bases and 0 bases, with 16 bases remaining between them. CDR3 protein: CASSLIRGSPSNTGELFF. The CDR3 DNA reads TGTGCCAGCAGCTTAATCCGCGGAAGTCCCTCGAACACCGGGGAGCTGTTTTTT.

The chain has TRBV25-1 and TRBJ2-3, with 7 bases lining up with TRBD1. Germline trimming cut 2 bases from V and 4 bases from J; bases unmatched to any gene: 3. Germline V gene data show CDR1 as MGHDK and CDR2 as SYGVNS. The CDR3 is 14 residues long. The CDR3 region is CASSERGRPDTQYF. The CDR3 DNA reads TGTGCCAGCAGTGAAAGGGGGCGCCCAGATACGCAGTATTTT.

This clone was detected only once. The V gene is TRBV28, the J gene TRBJ1-2; D not certain. Germline-derived CDR1 and CDR2 are MDHEN and SYDVKM. V was shortened by 0 bases and J by 8 bases, with 13 bases between the two germline ends. The CDR3 spans 14 residues. In nucleotides, the CDR3 is TGTGCCAGCAGTTTATGGGCCGCCCCGCACGGCTACACCTTC. Translating gives CASSLWAAPHGYTF.

Comment on this clone: The sample has other DNA sequences that encode this CDR3 too. V usage is TRBV18 and J usage is TRBJ2-5; maybe TRBD1 (6 bases). V lost 4 bases and J 2 bases, leaving 8 bases between the germline ends. Germline CDR1 is KGHSH and CDR2 is LQKENI. The CDR3 has 13 amino acids. Here the CDR3 DNA reads TGTGCCAGCTCACTTGGACAGCAAGAGACCCAGTACTTC. It translates to CASSLGQQETQYF.

This chain connects TRBV29-1 to TRBJ2-1; a weak D match, TRBD2 (6 bases). Germline-derived CDR1 and CDR2 are SQVTM and ANQGSEA. The CDR3 loop spans 15 amino acids. Trimming shortened V by 3 bases and J by 4 bases, and 16 bases separated the two germline ends. Here the CDR3 reads CSVELRGRGYNEQFF. The CDR3 DNA reads TGCAGCGTTGAGCTGCGAGGGCGGGGATACAATGAGCAGTTCTTC.

Only a few counts were recorded for this clone. V usage is TRBV5-5 and J usage is TRBJ1-6; possible D gene TRBD1, 6 bases. V was shortened by 3 bases and J by 14 bases, with 12 bases between the two germline ends. The CDR3 length is 12 residues. Germline CDR1 SGHKS, CDR2 YYEKEE (reference sequence). The CDR3 protein is CASSSEGVTLHF. CDR3 in DNA: TGTGCCAGCAGCTCCGAGGGGGTAACCCTCCACTTT.

CDR3 in DNA: TGTGCCAGCAGTTATAGCGGGGGTCTGTACAATGAGCAGTTCTTC. It codes for CASSYSGGLYNEQFF. V and J are TRBV6-2 or TRBV6-3 and TRBJ2-1, with 9 nucleotides matching TRBD2. CDR1 is MNHEY, CDR2 SVGEGT, per germline. The CDR3 is 15 residues long. J lost 4 bases, V lost 3 bases, and 4 bases had no gene match.

This clone has only one observation. The CDR3 DNA is TGTGCCAGCAGTTTTGTGCAGGGAGGGCCCGAGCAGTACTTC. Amino acids: CASSFVQGGPEQYF. The rearrangement uses TRBV27 and TRBJ2-7; 7 nucleotides line up with TRBD2. Germline assignment: CDR1 MNHEY and CDR2 SMNVEV (reference sequence). The V gene end was trimmed by 3 bases and the J gene end by 6 bases; junction bases not matched to a gene: 8. This CDR3 contains 14 residues.

The chain has TRBV28 and TRBJ2-3, with unresolved D. The length of the CDR3 is 10 residues. The V end lost 10 bases, the J end lost 9 bases, and 11 bases lay between the germline ends. Germline V gives CDR1 MDHEN, CDR2 SYDVKM. CDR3 sequence: CATSERTQYF. In nucleotides, the CDR3 is TGTGCCACATCAGAAAGAACGCAGTATTTT.

The chain recombines TRBV18 with TRBJ2-2; D unresolved. Deletions cut 2 bases from V and 0 bases from J, with 10 bases between. Germline V CDR1 and CDR2: KGHSH, LQKENI. The CDR3 extends over 16 amino acids. The CDR3 loop is CASSPLAGTNTGELFF. DNA for the CDR3: TGTGCCAGCTCACCATTGGCAGGAACGAACACCGGGGAGCTGTTTTTT.

CDR3 region: CASSIIAGPYNEQFF. The CDR3 bases are TGTGCCAGCAGTATAATAGCGGGGCCCTACAATGAGCAGTTCTTC. The chain recombines TRBV25-1 with TRBJ2-1; 8 positions match TRBD2. The ends lost 5 bases at V and 2 bases at J; junction bases unmatched: 5. This CDR3 is built from 15 residues. The germline CDR1 and CDR2 sequences are MGHDK and SYGVNS.

The V and J genes are TRBV4-2 and TRBJ2-7; possibly TRBD1 for D (5 bases). Germline CDR1 is LGHNA and CDR2 is YNFKEQ. Deletions cut 1 base from V and 0 bases from J, with 10 bases between. The CDR3 spans 15 residues. The chain's CDR3 is CASSQVGAASYEQYF. The CDR3 DNA follows: TGTGCCAGCAGCCAAGTAGGGGCCGCCTCCTACGAGCAGTACTTC.

The chain links TRBV19 to TRBJ2-3; possible D gene TRBD2, 6 bases. V was pared by 7 bases and J by 1 base, with 15 bases between. The CDR3 is made up of 15 amino acids. CDR1 and CDR2 (germline): LNHDA, SQIVND (reference sequence). For the CDR3, the DNA is TGTGCCAGTAACCCAAGTAGCGGCGGCACAGATACGCAGTATTTT. Its protein product is CASNPSSGGTDTQYF. Full variable domain (remainder filled in from reference TRBV19 and TRBJ2-3): DGGITQSPKYLFRKEGQNVTLSCEQNLNHDAMYWYRQDPGQGLRLIYYSQIVNDFQKGDIAEGYSVSREKKESFPLTVTSAQKNPTAFYLCASNPSSGGTDTQYFGPGTRLTVL.

The V call is TRBV6-2 or TRBV6-3, the J call TRBJ2-3; the match to TRBD1 covers 7 bases. CDR3 length: 17 residues. Germline CDR1 MNHEY, CDR2 SVGEGT. Trimming cost V 1 base and J 4 bases; bases outside gene matches: 11. Here the CDR3 DNA reads TGTGCCAGCAGTTACTTTTACGACAGGGAGAAGGCAGATACGCAGTATTTT. Protein: CASSYFYDREKADTQYF.

This rearrangement joins TRBV7-2 to TRBJ1-4; TRBD1 is a possible D gene (5 bases). Germline values: CDR1 SGHTA, CDR2 FQGNSA. The ends were cut back, 0 bases at V and 4 bases at J, with 9 bases in the middle. The CDR3 is 15 residues long. CDR3 nucleotides: TGTGCCAGCAGCTTAGCAGGGGCTAATAATGAAAAACTGTTTTTT. Translation gives CASSLAGANNEKLFF.

The chain uses TRBV9 and TRBJ2-5, with TRBD1 matching 8 bases. Per the germline V gene, CDR1 is SGDLS and CDR2 is YYNGEE. With 4 bases clipped from V and 0 bases from J, the junction kept 5 bases outside the gene matches. CDR3 size: 15 residues. CDR3 in amino acids: CASSHYRGYQETQYF. CDR3 bases: TGTGCCAGCAGCCACTACAGGGGGTACCAAGAGACCCAGTACTTC.

This sequence joins TRBV28 and TRBJ1-6, with 9 bases fitting TRBD1. The CDR3 sequence is 16 residues long. The germline gives CDR1 MDHEN, CDR2 SYDVKM. The junction had 8 bases not matched to a gene; V was cut back by 5 bases and J by 6 bases. The CDR3 nucleotides are TGTGCCAGCAGTACCCATGACAGGGGGGTTAATTCACCCCTCCACTTT. Residues: CASSTHDRGVNSPLHF.

The V gene is TRBV6-5, the J gene TRBJ1-5, with 9 bases that match TRBD1. Germline V gene data show CDR1 as MNHEY and CDR2 as SVGAGI. This CDR3 is built from 13 residues. V lost 6 bases to trimming and J lost 6 bases; unmatched junction nucleotides: 3. CDR3 DNA: TGTGCCAGCAGGACAGGGGGGTTTCAGCCCCAGCATTTT. It codes for CASRTGGFQPQHF.

This chain uses TRBV9 with TRBJ2-5, with 9 bases identical to TRBD1. V was pared by 3 bases and J by 2 bases, with 8 bases of the junction left unmatched. This CDR3 contains 16 residues. CDR1 and CDR2 (germline): SGDLS, YYNGEE. CDR3 amino acids: CASSAPGQGYQETQYF. CDR3 DNA: TGTGCCAGCAGCGCACCGGGACAGGGATATCAAGAGACCCAGTACTTC.

The count of this clone is one. This chain uses TRBV11-2 with TRBJ2-1; D remains unclear. Germline V gives CDR1 SGHAT, CDR2 FQNNGV. The length of the CDR3 is 12 residues. V gave up 5 bases and J gave up 7 bases, with 9 bases separating them. The CDR3 is CASSQSRNEQFF. In DNA, the CDR3 is TGTGCCAGCAGCCAGTCCCGTAATGAGCAGTTCTTC.

In this sample, this clone turned up a few times. The chain links TRBV7-2 to TRBJ2-7; D not resolved. V lost 5 bases and J 5 bases, leaving 13 bases between the germline ends. CDR1 is SGHTA, CDR2 FQGNSA, per germline. CDR3 length: 13 amino acids. CDR3 amino acids: CASSPVRSHEQYF. In DNA, the CDR3 is TGTGCCAGCAGCCCCGTACGGAGTCACGAGCAGTACTTC.

This clone was observed a single time. J is TRBJ2-7 and V is TRBV4-2, with D possibly TRBD2 on 6 matching bases. CDR3 length: 17 amino acids. Germline V CDR1 and CDR2: LGHNA, YNFKEQ. Trimming shortened V by 0 bases and J by 0 bases, and 15 bases separated the two germline ends. The CDR3 DNA reads TGTGCCAGCAGCCAAGATCGGACCGGACTAATCTCCTACGAGCAGTACTTC. Amino acids: CASSQDRTGLISYEQYF.

The rearrangement uses TRBV15 and TRBJ1-5; 7 nucleotides align to TRBD1. With 0 bases clipped from V and 4 bases from J, the junction kept 9 bases outside the gene matches. Germline V gene sequence: CDR1 LNHNV, CDR2 YYDKDF (reference sequence). The CDR3 has 17 amino acids. The CDR3 sequence: CATSRDRKGGKNQPQHF. CDR3 in DNA: TGTGCCACCAGCAGAGATCGCAAAGGGGGCAAGAATCAGCCCCAGCATTTT.

The V and J genes are TRBV25-1 and TRBJ2-7; 9 nucleotides line up with TRBD1. This CDR3 spans 15 amino acids. CDR1 is MGHDK, CDR2 SYGVNS, per germline. Trimming removed 7 bases from V and 3 bases from J; junction bases left unmatched: 10. Here the CDR3 DNA reads TGTGCCAGCACGCTCACCGGGACAGGGAGCTACGAGCAGTACTTC. Encoded protein: CASTLTGTGSYEQYF.

This clone was seen just once. The chain recombines TRBV29-1 with TRBJ2-1; TRBD1 matches at 10 bases. CDR3 length equals 13 residues. CDR1 and CDR2 (germline): SQVTM, ANQGSEA. V trimming: 3 bases; J trimming: 8 bases; junction bases outside the gene matches: 4. In DNA, the CDR3 is TGCAGCGTTGACGGGACAGGGGTGGATGAGCAGTTCTTC. Amino acid sequence: CSVDGTGVDEQFF.

CDR3 protein: CASSPLGQPFYEQYF. The CDR3 DNA reads TGTGCCAGCAGCCCCCTCGGACAGCCCTTCTACGAGCAGTACTTC. V and J are TRBV3-1 (or the pseudogene TRBV3-2) and TRBJ2-7; perhaps TRBD1 as D (6 bases). This CDR3 comprises 15 residues. Germline assignment: CDR1 LGHDT and CDR2 YNNKEL (reference sequence). V was clipped by 4 bases and J by 3 bases, with 16 bases between them.

V and J are TRBV21-1 and TRBJ2-1; TRBD2, the D gene given by the table, was not confirmed from the DNA. TRBV21-1 is an annotated pseudogene. The CDR3 extends over 15 amino acids. CDR3: CASSKRTSGNNEQFF. The CDR3 nucleotides read TGTGCCAGCAGCAAACGGACTAGCGGGAACAATGAGCAGTTCTTC.

V gene TRBV14 combines with J gene TRBJ2-5; TRBD2 matches 8 bases. The CDR3 consists of 15 residues. The trim removed 5 bases at V and 4 bases at J, leaving 9 bases unmatched. Germline V gene sequence: CDR1 SGHDN, CDR2 FVKESK. The CDR3: CASSISGRAGETQYF. CDR3 bases: TGTGCCAGCAGCATTTCCGGGAGGGCCGGAGAGACCCAGTACTTC.